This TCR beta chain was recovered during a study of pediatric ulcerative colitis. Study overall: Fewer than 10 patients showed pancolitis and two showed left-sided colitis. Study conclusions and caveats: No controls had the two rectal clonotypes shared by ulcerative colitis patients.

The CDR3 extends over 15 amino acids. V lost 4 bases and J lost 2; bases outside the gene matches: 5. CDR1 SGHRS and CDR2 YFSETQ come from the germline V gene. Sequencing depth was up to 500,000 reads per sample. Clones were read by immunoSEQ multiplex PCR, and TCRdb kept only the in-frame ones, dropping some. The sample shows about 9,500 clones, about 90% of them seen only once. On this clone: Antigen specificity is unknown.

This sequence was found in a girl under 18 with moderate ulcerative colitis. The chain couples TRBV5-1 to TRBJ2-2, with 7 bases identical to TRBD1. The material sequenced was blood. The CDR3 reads CASSPRQGNTGELFF. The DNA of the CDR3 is TGCGCCAGCAGCCCGAGACAGGGAAACACCGGGGAGCTGTTTTTT.